This entry features one T cell receptor beta chain sequence. What it binds is not known. The data stem from a study of T cell responses to AZD1222 COVID-19 vaccine. The V gene's germline CDR1 is LNHDA and CDR2 SQIVND (reference sequence). V was pared by 10 bases and J by 4 bases, with 19 bases between. The CDR3 consists of 14 residues. The assay was immunoSEQ multiplex PCR, and TCRdb's table has in-frame clones only and misses some. The sample includes under 110,000 clones, under 90% of them seen just once. General study results and limits: A reported finding is that nearly half of spike-specific TCRs target unmutated variant regions. Spike-specific TCR breadth and depth grew following two AZD1222 doses. Females outnumbered males among donors, who were mostly white British; clonal diversity was possibly underestimated. In all cases, repertoires were sampled only after the peak T cell response.

The clonotype comes from an adult in good health. J is TRBJ1-2 and V is TRBV19; D is undetermined. This specimen consisted of peripheral blood, obtained on day 0 of AZD1222 vaccination. DNA of the CDR3: TGTGCCACCGAATCCAAGGGATACGGCTATGGCTACACCTTC. Its protein product is CATESKGYGYGYTF.